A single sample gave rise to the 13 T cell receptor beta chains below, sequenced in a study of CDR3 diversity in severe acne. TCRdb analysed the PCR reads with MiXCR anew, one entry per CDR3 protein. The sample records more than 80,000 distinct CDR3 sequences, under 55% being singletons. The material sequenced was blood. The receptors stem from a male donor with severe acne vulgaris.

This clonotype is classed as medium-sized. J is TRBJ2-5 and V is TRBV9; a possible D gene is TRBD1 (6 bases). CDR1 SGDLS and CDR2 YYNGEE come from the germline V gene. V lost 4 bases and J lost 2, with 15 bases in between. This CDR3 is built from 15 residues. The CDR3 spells CASSPRDNTQETQYF. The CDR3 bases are TGTGCCAGCAGCCCCCGGGACAATACTCAAGAGACCCAGTACTTC.

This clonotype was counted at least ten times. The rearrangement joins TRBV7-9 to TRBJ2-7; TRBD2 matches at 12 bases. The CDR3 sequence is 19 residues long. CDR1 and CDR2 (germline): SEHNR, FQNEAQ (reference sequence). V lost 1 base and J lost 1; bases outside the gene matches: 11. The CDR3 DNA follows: TGTGCCAGCAGCTTAGTGGAGCTAGCGGGAGGGTCTAGGTCCTACGAGCAGTACGTC. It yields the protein CASSLVELAGGSRSYEQYV.

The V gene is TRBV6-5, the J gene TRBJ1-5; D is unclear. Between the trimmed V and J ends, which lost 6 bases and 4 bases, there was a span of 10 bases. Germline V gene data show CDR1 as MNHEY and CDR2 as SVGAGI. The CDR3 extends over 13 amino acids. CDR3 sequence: CASRYRRNQPQHF. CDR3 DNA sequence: TGTGCCAGCAGATATAGGAGGAATCAGCCCCAGCATTTT.

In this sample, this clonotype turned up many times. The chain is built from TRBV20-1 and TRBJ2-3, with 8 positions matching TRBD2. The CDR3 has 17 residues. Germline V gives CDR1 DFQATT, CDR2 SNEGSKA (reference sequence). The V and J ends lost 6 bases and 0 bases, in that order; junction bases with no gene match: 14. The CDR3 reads CSAGWAGGPESTDTQYF. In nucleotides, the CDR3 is TGCAGTGCCGGGTGGGCGGGAGGCCCGGAAAGCACAGATACGCAGTATTTT.

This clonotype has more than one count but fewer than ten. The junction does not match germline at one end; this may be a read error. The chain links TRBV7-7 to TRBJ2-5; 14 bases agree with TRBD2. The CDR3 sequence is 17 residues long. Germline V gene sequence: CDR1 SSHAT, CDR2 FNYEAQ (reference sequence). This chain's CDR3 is CASSPGLAGALQETQYF. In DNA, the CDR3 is TGTGCTAGCAGTCCGGGACTAGCGGGAGCCCTACAAGAGACCCAGTACTTC.

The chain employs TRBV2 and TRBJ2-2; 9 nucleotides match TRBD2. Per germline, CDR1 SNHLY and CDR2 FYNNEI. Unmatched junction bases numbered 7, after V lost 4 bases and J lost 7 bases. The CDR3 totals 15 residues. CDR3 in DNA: TGTGCCAGCAGTGTTGGTAGCGGGAGAGGCGGGGAGCTGTTTTTT. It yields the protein CASSVGSGRGGELFF.

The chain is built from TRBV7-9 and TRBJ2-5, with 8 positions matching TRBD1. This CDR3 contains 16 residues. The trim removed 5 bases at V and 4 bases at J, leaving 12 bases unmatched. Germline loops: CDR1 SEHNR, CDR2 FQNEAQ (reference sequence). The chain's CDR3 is CASSERTGMSLETQYF. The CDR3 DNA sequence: TGTGCCAGCAGCGAACGGACAGGGATGAGTTTAGAGACCCAGTACTTC.

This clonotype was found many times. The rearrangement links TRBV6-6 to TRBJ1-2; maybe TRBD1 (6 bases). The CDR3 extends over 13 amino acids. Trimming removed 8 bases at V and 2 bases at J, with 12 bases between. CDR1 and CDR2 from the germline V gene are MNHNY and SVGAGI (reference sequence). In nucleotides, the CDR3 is TGTGCCAGCCAGAAAGGACAGAACTATGGCTACACCTTC. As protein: CASQKGQNYGYTF.

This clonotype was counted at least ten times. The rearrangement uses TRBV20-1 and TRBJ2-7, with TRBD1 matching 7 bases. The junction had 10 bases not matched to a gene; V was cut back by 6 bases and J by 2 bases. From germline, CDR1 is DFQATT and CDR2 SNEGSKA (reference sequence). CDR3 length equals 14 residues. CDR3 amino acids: CSAPQTGIPYEQYF. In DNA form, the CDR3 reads TGCAGTGCCCCCCAGACAGGGATCCCCTACGAGCAGTACTTC.

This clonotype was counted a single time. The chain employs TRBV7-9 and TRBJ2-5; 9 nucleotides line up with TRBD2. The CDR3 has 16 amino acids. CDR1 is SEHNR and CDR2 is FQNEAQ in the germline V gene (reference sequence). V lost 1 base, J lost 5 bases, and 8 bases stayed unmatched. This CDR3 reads CASSLGRTSEWETQYF. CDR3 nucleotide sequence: TGTGCCAGCAGCTTAGGAAGGACTAGCGAGTGGGAGACCCAGTACTTC.

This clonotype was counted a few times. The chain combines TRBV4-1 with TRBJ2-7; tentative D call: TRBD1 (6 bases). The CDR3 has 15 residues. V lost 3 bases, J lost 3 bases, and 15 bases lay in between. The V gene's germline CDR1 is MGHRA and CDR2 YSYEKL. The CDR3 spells CASSQTGLVGYEQYF. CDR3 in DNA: TGCGCCAGCAGCCAGACAGGTCTGGTCGGCTACGAGCAGTACTTC.

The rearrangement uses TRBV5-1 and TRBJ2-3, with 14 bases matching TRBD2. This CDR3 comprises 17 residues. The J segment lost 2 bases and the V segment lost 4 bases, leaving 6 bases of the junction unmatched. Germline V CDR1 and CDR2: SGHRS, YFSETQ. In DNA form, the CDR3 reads TGCGCCAGCAGCCCGAGACTAGCGGGAGGGCCCACAGATACGCAGTATTTT. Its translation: CASSPRLAGGPTDTQYF.

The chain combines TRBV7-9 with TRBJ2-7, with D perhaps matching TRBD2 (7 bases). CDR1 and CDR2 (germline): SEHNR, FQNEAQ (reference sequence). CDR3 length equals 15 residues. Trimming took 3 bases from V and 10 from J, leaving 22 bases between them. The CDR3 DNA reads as TGTGCCAGCAGCTTCAGAACGGGGAGGGGGACGGCCCAGTACTTC. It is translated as CASSFRTGRGTAQYF. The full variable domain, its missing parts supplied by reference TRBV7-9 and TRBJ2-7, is DTGVSQNPRHKITKRGQNVTFRCDPISEHNRLYWYRQTLGQGPEFLTYFQNEAQLEKSRLLSDRFSAERPKGSFSTLEIQRTEQGDSAMYLCASSFRTGRGTAQYFGPGTRLTVT.